The 29 T cell receptor beta chains below were found in one sample sequenced in a study of cytomegalovirus exposure and HLA in healthy donors. A multiplex PCR was run with 60 Vbeta primers and 13 Jbeta primers. Here immunoSEQ multiplex PCR was the method, and the copy in TCRdb shows in-frame clones only, minus some. The table includes approximately 160,000 clones, approximately 80% detected once. Source material: PBMCs. The receptors stem from a woman in her thirties or forties in good health and CMV-seropositive.

This chain uses TRBV7-8 with TRBJ1-1; no firm D call. The CDR3 is 14 residues long. V lost 1 base, J lost 3 bases, and 9 bases lay in between. Germline CDR1 SGHVS, CDR2 FQNEAQ. Written as DNA, the CDR3 is TGTGCCAGCAGCTTAGACAAGAGGGACACTGAAGCTTTCTTT. It specifies CASSLDKRDTEAFF.

This sequence joins TRBV7-2 and TRBJ1-6; no definite D call. This CDR3 contains 15 residues. CDR1 and CDR2 (germline): SGHTA, FQGNSA. The V and J ends lost 3 bases and 6 bases respectively, with 12 bases between them. CDR3 DNA sequence: TGTGCCAGCAGCTTCACAACAGTGGGTAATTCACCCCTCCACTTT. This sequence encodes CASSFTTVGNSPLHF.

The V gene is TRBV5-1, the J gene TRBJ2-3; 10 bases are a match to TRBD1. There are 15 residues in the CDR3. CDR1 and CDR2 (germline): SGHRS, YFSETQ. The ends lost 3 bases at V and 3 bases at J; junction bases unmatched: 4. The CDR3 loop reads CASSSSGQGTDTQYF. The CDR3 DNA follows: TGCGCCAGCAGCTCCTCGGGACAGGGGACAGATACGCAGTATTTT.

The gene calls are TRBV7-8 and TRBJ2-3; 9 bases match TRBD2. The CDR3 runs 16 residues. V lost 1 base and J lost 7; bases outside the gene matches: 9. Germline values: CDR1 SGHVS, CDR2 FQNEAQ. The CDR3 here is CASSLGTSVVGNTQYF. The CDR3 nucleotides are TGTGCCAGCAGCTTAGGGACTAGCGTGGTTGGGAATACGCAGTATTTT.

The J gene is TRBJ2-7, the V gene TRBV7-9, with D uncertain. Between the trimmed V and J ends, which lost 5 bases and 1 base, there was a span of 15 bases. The length of the CDR3 is 15 residues. Germline V CDR1 and CDR2: SEHNR, FQNEAQ (reference sequence). The DNA for the CDR3 is TGTGCCAGCAGCCCACCAGTCCAGAAATCCTACGAGCAGTACTTC. Translating gives CASSPPVQKSYEQYF.

The chain uses TRBV23-1 and TRBJ2-1; 7 nucleotides align to TRBD2. TRBV23-1 is flagged as an ORF with uncertain function. CDR3 size: 21 residues. Trimming cost V 2 bases and J 7 bases; bases outside gene matches: 26. This chain's CDR3 is CASSQTRPGILGEGLKNEQFF. The CDR3 bases are TGCGCCAGCAGTCAAACTCGGCCGGGGATTTTGGGGGAGGGCCTGAAGAATGAGCAGTTCTTC.

This chain connects TRBV28 to TRBJ1-2; 8 bases agree with TRBD1. Germline V CDR1 and CDR2: MDHEN, SYDVKM. The ends lost 5 bases at V and 4 bases at J; junction bases unmatched: 9. The CDR3 runs 15 residues. CDR3 region: CASSSSGQGLYGYTF. The CDR3 bases are TGTGCCAGCAGTAGCTCAGGACAGGGCCTCTATGGCTACACCTTC.

The chain has TRBV30 and TRBJ1-3, with D unresolved. The CDR3 is 13 residues long. Germline CDR1 is GTSNPN and CDR2 is SVGIG (reference sequence). Deletions cut 2 bases from V and 3 bases from J, with 8 bases between. The CDR3 here is CAWSYNGGNTIYF. For the CDR3, the DNA is TGTGCCTGGAGTTATAACGGTGGAAACACCATATATTTT.

This sequence joins TRBV4-1 and TRBJ2-7; 8 bases line up with TRBD1. The CDR3 is 16 amino acids. Germline-derived CDR1 and CDR2 are MGHRA and YSYEKL. The junction had 13 bases not matched to a gene; V was cut back by 5 bases and J by 4 bases. The CDR3 sequence: CASSSGTGGRQYEQYF. CDR3 sequence (DNA): TGCGCCAGCAGCTCCGGGACAGGAGGTCGGCAGTACGAGCAGTACTTC.

V is TRBV14 and J is TRBJ1-3; D uncertain. Trimming took off 1 base at V and 8 bases at J, with 12 bases between the two ends. CDR3 size: 14 residues. The germline CDR1 and CDR2 sequences are SGHDN and FVKESK. This CDR3 is CASSQAGLKHTIYF. The CDR3 DNA reads TGTGCCAGCAGCCAAGCAGGTTTGAAGCACACCATATATTTT.

The rearrangement joins TRBV2 to TRBJ1-3; the D is unclear. Germline V gene sequence: CDR1 SNHLY, CDR2 FYNNEI. V lost 6 bases to trimming and J lost 8 bases, with 11 bases between them. The CDR3 totals 12 residues. The CDR3 DNA follows: TGTGCCAGCAGCAGATCCGAGGACACCATATATTTT. Its protein is CASSRSEDTIYF.

The chain has TRBV7-6 and TRBJ2-5; the match to TRBD1 covers 9 bases. The CDR3 extends over 14 amino acids. V lost 5 bases, J lost 5 bases, and 6 bases stayed unmatched. The V gene's germline CDR1 is SGHVS and CDR2 FNYEAQ. The CDR3 sequence is CASSLGQGQETQYF. Written as DNA, the CDR3 is TGTGCCAGCAGCCTGGGACAGGGCCAGGAGACCCAGTACTTC.

This chain joins TRBV30 and TRBJ1-2; D gene unclear. Germline CDR1 reads GTSNPN; CDR2 reads SVGIG (reference sequence). The CDR3 covers 15 residues. Trimming pared 5 bases from V and 4 bases from J, leaving 20 bases between. The DNA of the CDR3 is TGTGCCTGGGATCTTGGAGGGTCTGGTAGCTATGGCTACACCTTC. It specifies CAWDLGGSGSYGYTF.

This clone was observed many times. J is TRBJ1-1 and V is TRBV5-6; maybe TRBD1 (5 bases). Germline CDR1 is SGHDT and CDR2 is YYEEEE. The CDR3 is made up of 14 amino acids. Trimming took off 4 bases at V and 3 bases at J, with 13 bases between the two ends. CDR3: CASSTLWGDTEAFF. DNA for the CDR3: TGTGCCAGCAGCACCCTTTGGGGGGACACTGAAGCTTTCTTT.

V usage is TRBV19 and J usage is TRBJ2-3; the match to TRBD2 covers 8 bases. The V gene's germline CDR1 is LNHDA and CDR2 SQIVND (reference sequence). The CDR3 spans 16 residues. The V and J ends lost 5 bases and 2 bases, in that order; junction bases with no gene match: 9. The CDR3 bases are TGTGCCAGTAGTGTCGGGGGGGTTGAGTCCACAGATACGCAGTATTTT. Translation gives CASSVGGVESTDTQYF.

Remarks on this clone: The sample has other DNA sequences that encode this CDR3 too. The V call is TRBV7-9, the J call TRBJ2-1, with TRBD1 as a possible D gene (5 bases). The CDR3 runs 15 residues. Trimming took 1 base from V and 0 from J, leaving 7 bases between them. Germline loops: CDR1 SEHNR, CDR2 FQNEAQ (reference sequence). The CDR3 DNA reads TGTGCCAGCAGCTTAGGTGGGGCCTCCTACAATGAGCAGTTCTTC. Amino acid sequence: CASSLGGASYNEQFF.

This sequence joins TRBV7-9 and TRBJ2-3, with a tentative D call TRBD2 (5 bases). Germline V gene lookup returns CDR1 SEHNR and CDR2 FQNEAQ (reference sequence). The CDR3 has 13 amino acids. Trimming pared 6 bases from V and 8 bases from J, leaving 15 bases between. The CDR3 DNA reads TGTGCCAGCAGTTCCGACGGAGGAGGTACGCAGTATTTT. It translates to CASSSDGGGTQYF.

This chain links TRBV5-6 with TRBJ1-1; weak D call: TRBD1 (6 bases). The CDR3 length is 13 residues. Trimming left V 3 bases short and J 5 bases short, with 11 bases between. CDR1 is SGHDT, CDR2 YYEEEE, per germline. This CDR3 is CASSSTGMTEAFF. The CDR3 DNA follows: TGTGCCAGCAGCTCAACAGGGATGACTGAAGCTTTCTTT.

In its sample, this clone was seen a few times. The rearrangement uses TRBV7-2 and TRBJ1-5; 7 nucleotides line up with TRBD1. The germline CDR1 and CDR2 sequences are SGHTA and FQGNSA. J was trimmed by 7 bases and V by 6 bases; bases with no gene match: 6. CDR3 size: 13 residues. The CDR3 here is CASSWDREQPQHF. The CDR3 DNA is TGTGCCAGCAGTTGGGACAGAGAACAGCCCCAGCATTTT.

V and J are TRBV10-3 and TRBJ1-6; no clear D. Trimming took off 0 bases at V and 11 bases at J, with 11 bases between the two ends. Germline CDR1 reads ENHRY; CDR2 reads SYGVKD. The CDR3 covers 14 residues. The CDR3 here is CAISESIFQTPLHF. In DNA form, the CDR3 reads TGTGCCATCAGTGAGTCGATTTTTCAGACACCCCTCCACTTT.

The chain is built from TRBV19 and TRBJ1-4, with 7 bases identical to TRBD1. Losses at the gene ends were 7 bases for V and 7 bases for J; bases not matched to a gene: 6. Germline values: CDR1 LNHDA, CDR2 SQIVND (reference sequence). The CDR3 has 13 residues. Here the CDR3 reads CASKGTVFEKLFF. The CDR3 region has the DNA TGTGCCAGTAAGGGGACAGTTTTTGAAAAACTGTTTTTT.

This clone was recorded once. J is TRBJ1-4 and V is TRBV27; 7 nucleotides line up with TRBD1. Germline lookup yields CDR1 MNHEY and CDR2 SMNVEV (reference sequence). The J segment lost 0 bases and the V segment lost 7 bases, leaving 8 bases of the junction unmatched. This CDR3 is 16 amino acids long. CDR3 amino acids: CASMDRTYATNEKLFF. In DNA form, the CDR3 reads TGTGCCAGCATGGACAGGACCTATGCAACTAATGAAAAACTGTTTTTT.

V gene TRBV7-9 combines with J gene TRBJ2-7; 7 bases map to TRBD1. CDR3 size: 15 residues. The ends lost 5 bases at V and 3 bases at J; junction bases unmatched: 10. CDR1 is SEHNR, CDR2 FQNEAQ, per germline (reference sequence). CDR3 sequence (DNA): TGTGCCAGCAGCCAAGATGGGGACAGCTACTACGAGCAGTACTTC. Amino acids: CASSQDGDSYYEQYF. The whole variable domain, filled in from reference TRBV7-9 and TRBJ2-7, reads DTGVSQNPRHKITKRGQNVTFRCDPISEHNRLYWYRQTLGQGPEFLTYFQNEAQLEKSRLLSDRFSAERPKGSFSTLEIQRTEQGDSAMYLCASSQDGDSYYEQYFGPGTRLTVT.

The gene calls are TRBV28 and TRBJ1-1, with TRBD1 matching 7 bases. Trimming cost V 4 bases and J 0 bases; bases outside gene matches: 8. The CDR3 spans 16 residues. Germline V lookup: CDR1 MDHEN, CDR2 SYDVKM. The CDR3 reads CASSSSGTVMNTEAFF. The CDR3 bases are TGTGCCAGCAGTTCCTCCGGGACAGTGATGAACACTGAAGCTTTCTTT.

As regards this clone: This CDR3 is also generated by other DNA sequences in the sample. The gene calls are TRBV9 and TRBJ1-2; 11 nucleotides align to TRBD1. Looked up from germline, CDR1 is SGDLS and CDR2 is YYNGEE. Trimming removed 4 bases from V and 3 bases from J; junction bases left unmatched: 2. The CDR3 contains 14 residues. CDR3 protein: CASSPGQGDYGYTF. In DNA, the CDR3 is TGTGCCAGCAGCCCGGGACAGGGGGACTATGGCTACACCTTC.

This clone came up once. The V gene is TRBV28, the J gene TRBJ1-2; no clear D. Looked up from germline, CDR1 is MDHEN and CDR2 is SYDVKM. The CDR3 runs to 15 residues. V lost 5 bases and J 7 bases, leaving 20 bases between the germline ends. This chain's CDR3 is CASSLPGREDRGYTF. The CDR3 DNA reads as TGTGCCAGCAGTCTTCCGGGTAGGGAGGACCGTGGCTACACCTTC.

In this sample, this clone turned up once. V gene TRBV5-4 combines with J gene TRBJ1-2; 7 positions agree with TRBD1. This CDR3 spans 13 amino acids. Unmatched junction bases numbered 2, after V lost 4 bases and J lost 2 bases. Germline V gene sequence: CDR1 SGHNT, CDR2 YYREEE (reference sequence). The CDR3 loop is CASSADRNYGYTF. The DNA for the CDR3 is TGTGCCAGCAGCGCGGACAGGAACTATGGCTACACCTTC.

This clone appeared a few times. V and J are TRBV29-1 and TRBJ2-3; a possible D gene is TRBD2 (6 bases). V was shortened by 1 base and J by 8 bases, with 16 bases between the two germline ends. This CDR3 has 14 amino acids. Germline V gene data show CDR1 as SQVTM and CDR2 as ANQGSEA. The CDR3 region has the DNA TGCAGCGTTGAAGCGGGGGAAACCACGTCTACGCAGTATTTT. Its translation is CSVEAGETTSTQYF.

To note about this clone: The junction and the germline gene differ at one end; a read error may be behind it. The chain recombines TRBV30 with TRBJ1-6, with D unclear. CDR3 size: 14 residues. Germline-derived CDR1 and CDR2 are GTSNPN and SVGIG (reference sequence). The CDR3 DNA reads TGTGCCTGGAGTGTACAGAGTCTAAATTCACCCCCCCACTTT. Amino acids: CAWSVQSLNSPPHF.